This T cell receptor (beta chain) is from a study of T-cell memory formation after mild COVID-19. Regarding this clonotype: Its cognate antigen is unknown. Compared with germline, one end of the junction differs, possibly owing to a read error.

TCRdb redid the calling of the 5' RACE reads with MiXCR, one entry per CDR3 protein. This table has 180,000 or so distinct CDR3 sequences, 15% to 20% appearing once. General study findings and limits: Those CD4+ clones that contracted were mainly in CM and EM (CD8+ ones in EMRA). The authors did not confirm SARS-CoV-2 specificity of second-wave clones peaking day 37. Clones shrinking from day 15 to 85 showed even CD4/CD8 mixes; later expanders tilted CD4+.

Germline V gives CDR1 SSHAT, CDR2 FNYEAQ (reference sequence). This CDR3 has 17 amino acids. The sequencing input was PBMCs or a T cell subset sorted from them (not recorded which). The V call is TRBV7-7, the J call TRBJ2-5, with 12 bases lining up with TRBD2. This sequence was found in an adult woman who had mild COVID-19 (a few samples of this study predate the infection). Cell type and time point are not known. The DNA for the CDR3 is TGTGCTAGCAGCCAAGAGAGACTAGCGGGAGTCCAAGAGACCCAGTACTTC. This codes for CASSQERLAGVQETQYF. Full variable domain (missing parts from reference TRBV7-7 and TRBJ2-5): GAGVSQSPRYKVTKRGQDVTLRCDPISSHATLYWYQQALGQGPEFLTYFNYEAQPDKSGLPSDRFSAERPEGSISTLTIQRTEQRDSAMYRCASSQERLAGVQETQYFGPGTRLLVL.